The 7 T cell receptor beta chains given below trace back to one sample, sequenced in a study of OX40 agonist ivuxolimab in advanced cancers. The library came from the immunoSEQ multiplex PCR assay. The table comes from immuneACCESS by way of TCRdb, which keeps in-frame sequences with V and J called. Part of the clones is missing from these tables; in studies checked, under half for an unresolved V gene and the rest for unknown reasons. Here the sample has approximately 100,000 clones; around nine tenths occur a single time. The top ten hold 0.65% to 0.95% of the sample. The specimen comprised CD4+ or CD8+ T cells sorted from blood, sampled in a trial of the OX40 agonist ivuxolimab. These receptors were taken from an adult with an advanced solid tumor such as melanoma, head and neck, liver or kidney cancer.

V is TRBV19 and J is TRBJ1-1; D uncertain. Germline values: CDR1 LNHDA, CDR2 SQIVND (reference sequence). The CDR3 spans 13 residues. Between the trimmed V and J ends, which lost 5 bases and 4 bases, there was a span of 11 bases. The CDR3 bases are TGTGCCAGTAGTCCGGCGGGCGTCACTGAAGCTTTCTTT. It specifies CASSPAGVTEAFF.

The chain combines TRBV18 with TRBJ1-3; D possibly corresponds to TRBD1 (5 bases). The CDR3 is 15 amino acids. Germline loops: CDR1 KGHSH, CDR2 LQKENI. V was pared by 0 bases and J by 2 bases, with 8 bases between. The CDR3 nucleotides read TGTGCCAGCTCACCACCCGAAGGGGCTGGAAACACCATATATTTT. Translating gives CASSPPEGAGNTIYF. The entire variable domain, with the rest obtained from reference TRBV18 and TRBJ1-3, is as follows: NAGVMQNPRHLVRRRGQEARLRCSPMKGHSHVYWYRQLPEEGLKFMVYLQKENIIDESGMPKERFSAEFPKEGPSILRIQQVVRGDSAAYFCASSPPEGAGNTIYFGEGSWLTVV.

This clone was picked up one time. J is TRBJ2-1 and V is TRBV6-6; 8 bases map to TRBD1. Germline V gives CDR1 MNHNY, CDR2 SVGAGI (reference sequence). The CDR3 loop spans 14 amino acids. V dropped 7 bases and J dropped 9; count of bases not matched to a gene: 11. The CDR3 loop is CASTSTGEVSEQFF. CDR3 coding DNA: TGTGCCAGCACCTCGACAGGGGAGGTTAGTGAGCAGTTCTTC.

The rearrangement uses TRBV4-3 and TRBJ2-4; weak D call: TRBD2 (6 bases). In germline, CDR1 is LGHNA, CDR2 YSLEER. With 0 bases removed from V and 14 bases from J, the gap between germline ends came to 14 bases. This CDR3 is 13 amino acids long. CDR3 residues: CASSQDRAGRKYF. For the CDR3, the DNA is TGCGCCAGCAGCCAAGATAGGGCAGGGAGGAAGTACTTC.

The V call is TRBV7-3, the J call TRBJ2-2, with 9 bases identical to TRBD1. Looked up from germline, CDR1 is SGHTA and CDR2 is FQGTGA. The CDR3 totals 17 residues. With V trimmed by 5 bases and J by 5 bases, 12 bases remained unmatched. The chain's CDR3 is CASSPSPGQGITGELFF. DNA of the CDR3: TGTGCCAGCAGCCCGAGCCCGGGACAGGGCATTACCGGGGAGCTGTTTTTT.

This clone has just one count. This chain connects TRBV11-2 to TRBJ2-7, with 8 bases that match TRBD1. Germline lookup yields CDR1 SGHAT and CDR2 FQNNGV. J lost 2 bases, V lost 3 bases, and 3 bases had no gene match. This CDR3 comprises 14 residues. CDR3 in DNA: TGTGCCAGCAGCTTGCAGGGGGCGACCTACGAGCAGTACTTC. Protein sequence: CASSLQGATYEQYF.

A single count supports this clone. V is TRBV6-5 and J is TRBJ2-6; D is ambiguous. CDR1 is MNHEY and CDR2 is SVGAGI in the germline V gene. The ends were cut back, 5 bases at V and 6 bases at J, with 14 bases in the middle. The CDR3 runs 15 residues. This CDR3 is CASSQSGQTANVLTF. CDR3 coding DNA: TGTGCCAGCAGTCAATCCGGTCAAACGGCCAACGTCCTGACTTTC.